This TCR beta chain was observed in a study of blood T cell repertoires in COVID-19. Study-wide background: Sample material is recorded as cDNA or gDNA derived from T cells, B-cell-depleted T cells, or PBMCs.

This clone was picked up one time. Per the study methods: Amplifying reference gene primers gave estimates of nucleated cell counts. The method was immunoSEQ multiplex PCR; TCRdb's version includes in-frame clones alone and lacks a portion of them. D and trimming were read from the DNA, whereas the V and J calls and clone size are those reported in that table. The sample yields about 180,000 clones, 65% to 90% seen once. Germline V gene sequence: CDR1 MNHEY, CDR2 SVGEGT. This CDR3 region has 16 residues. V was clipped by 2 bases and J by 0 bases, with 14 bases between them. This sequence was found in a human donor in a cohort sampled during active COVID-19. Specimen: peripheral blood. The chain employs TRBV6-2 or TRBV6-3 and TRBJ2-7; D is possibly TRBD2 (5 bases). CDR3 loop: CASSYLGLGDSYEQYF. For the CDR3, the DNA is TGTGCCAGCAGTTACCTGGGTTTGGGAGACTCCTACGAGCAGTACTTC.